The text below deals with one T cell receptor beta chain. Antigen specificity is unknown. This CDR3 has 15 residues. The V gene end was trimmed by 5 bases and the J gene end by 1 base; junction bases not matched to a gene: 3. Germline values: CDR1 MGHRA, CDR2 YSYEKL. Repertoires were generated with immunoSEQ multiplex PCR, while TCRdb's copy carries only in-frame clones and drops some. The sample records about 34,000 clones, around nine tenths being singletons. These data are taken from a study of a mutant IDH1 vaccine in newly diagnosed glioma. Study-level information: Onset of vaccination occurred 4-6 weeks following radiotherapy alone, or with temozolomide cycles.

The time point is: week 47, end of study. What each vaccine dose contained was 300 ug of mutant IDH1 20-mer peptide, accompanied by topical imiquimod. The vaccination schedule gave patients eight doses in weeks 1, 3, 5, 7, 11, 15, 19 and 23. This TCR was recovered from a woman in her 30s with glioma. The sequenced sample was PBMCs, obtained from a glioma patient whose treatment included an IDH1 peptide vaccine. The chain has TRBV4-1 and TRBJ2-5; TRBD2 matches 11 bases. CDR3 region: CASSTLAGGQETQYF. In DNA, the CDR3 is TGCGCCAGCAGCACTCTAGCGGGGGGCCAAGAGACCCAGTACTTC.